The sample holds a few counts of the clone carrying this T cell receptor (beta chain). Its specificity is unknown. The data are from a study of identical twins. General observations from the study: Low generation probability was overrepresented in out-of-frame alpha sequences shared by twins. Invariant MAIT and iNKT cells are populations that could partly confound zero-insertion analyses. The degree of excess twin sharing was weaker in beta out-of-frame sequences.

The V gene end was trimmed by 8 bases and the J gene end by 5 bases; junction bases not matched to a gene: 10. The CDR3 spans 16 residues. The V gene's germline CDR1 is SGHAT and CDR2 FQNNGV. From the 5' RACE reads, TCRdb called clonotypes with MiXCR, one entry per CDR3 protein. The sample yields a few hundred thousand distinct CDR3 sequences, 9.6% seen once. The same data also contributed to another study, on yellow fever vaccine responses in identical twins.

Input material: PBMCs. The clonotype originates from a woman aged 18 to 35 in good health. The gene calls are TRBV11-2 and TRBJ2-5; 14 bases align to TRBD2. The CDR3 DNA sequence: TGTGCCAGCTCGCCCGGGACTAGCGGGAGTAGGGAGACCCAGTACTTC. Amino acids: CASSPGTSGSRETQYF.